These 10 T cell receptor beta chains were sequenced from one sample in a study of T cell clonality in common variable immunodeficiency. Assay used: immunoSEQ multiplex PCR; TCRdb lists only in-frame clones, some missing. The sample has roughly 55,000 clones, none seen only once. What was sequenced was peripheral blood mononuclear cells. These receptors were taken from a person aged 18 to 70 in good health.

This clone occurred many times. Read data end 3 residues before the CDR3 end; the end is taken from the germline J gene. The chain joins TRBV7-2 to TRBJ2-5, with 9 bases matching TRBD1. The CDR3 totals 15 residues. After removal of 1 base from V and 5 bases from J, the junction contained 5 bases not matched to a gene. Germline-derived CDR1 and CDR2 are SGHTA and FQGNSA. CDR3 bases read: TGTGCCAGCAGCTTAGGGACAGGGGATTGGGAGACC. This sequence encodes CASSLGTGDWET. The complete CDR3 sequence is CASSLGTGDWETQYF. Combining the CDR3 with reference TRBV7-2 and TRBJ2-5 gives the whole variable domain GAGVSQSPSNKVTEKGKDVELRCDPISGHTALYWYRQSLGQGLEFLIYFQGNSAPDKSGLPSDRFSAERTGGSVSTLTIQRTQQEDSAVYLCASSLGTGDWETQYFGPGTRLLVL.

This clone has a count of ten or more. Read data end 3 residues before the CDR3 end; the end is taken from the germline J gene. This chain uses TRBV7-2 with TRBJ2-2; D ambiguous. Germline V gene sequence: CDR1 SGHTA, CDR2 FQGNSA. Trimming took 4 bases from V and 0 from J, leaving 3 bases between them. The CDR3 is 13 amino acids. The sequenced part of the CDR3 DNA is TGTGCCAGCAGCTCCGCGAACACCGGGGAG. It encodes CASSSANTGE. The entire CDR3 protein is CASSSANTGELFF.

This clone was counted ten times or more. Read data end 3 residues before the CDR3 end; the end is taken from the germline J gene. V and J are TRBV5-4 and TRBJ2-3, with a weak D call TRBD1 (6 bases). V was clipped by 4 bases and J by 4 bases, with 13 bases between them. The CDR3 has 14 amino acids. Germline CDR1 and CDR2: SGHNT and YYREEE (reference sequence). The CDR3 sequence is CASSPNRDADTQYF. The DNA read from the CDR3 is TGTGCCAGCAGCCCGAACAGGGATGCAGATACG. Drawing the rest from reference TRBV5-4 and TRBJ2-3, the complete variable domain is ETGVTQSPTHLIKTRGQQVTLRCSSQSGHNTVSWYQQALGQGPQFIFQYYREEENGRGNFPPRFSGLQFPNYSSELNVNALELDDSALYLCASSPNRDADTQYFGPGTRLTVL.

There are many counts of this clone. The read gets to within 3 residues of the CDR3 end, and the germline J gene fills in the rest. This sequence joins TRBV7-2 and TRBJ1-2; TRBD1 agrees at 7 bases. After removal of 4 bases from V and 1 base from J, the junction contained 0 bases not matched to a gene. The CDR3 extends over 13 amino acids. Germline CDR1 SGHTA, CDR2 FQGNSA. The sequenced part of the CDR3 DNA is TGTGCCAGCAGCTGGGACAGTAACTATGGC. Its protein is CASSWDSNYG. The complete CDR3 sequence is CASSWDSNYGYTF.

This clone was seen a handful of times. Read coverage stops 3 residues before the CDR3 terminus; the germline J gene supplies the remainder. The chain has TRBV19 and TRBJ2-7; 11 bases are shared with TRBD1. This CDR3 is built from 15 residues. Unmatched junction bases numbered 2, after V lost 4 bases and J lost 0 bases. Germline-derived CDR1 and CDR2 are LNHDA and SQIVND (reference sequence). CDR3 bases read: TGTGCCAGTAGTAGCGGACAGGGGGCCTCCTACGAG. Its protein product is CASSSGQGASYE. The complete CDR3 reads CASSSGQGASYEQYF.

This clone was recorded at least ten times. The CDR3 goes on 3 residues after the read ends, and that part is filled in from the germline J gene. The chain is built from TRBV7-3 and TRBJ2-3; the match to TRBD2 covers 13 bases. With 3 bases clipped from V and 4 bases from J, the junction kept 7 bases outside the gene matches. The CDR3 is 17 amino acids. Germline CDR1 SGHTA, CDR2 FQGTGA. CDR3 protein: CASSLGLAGLGPDTQYF. The sequenced CDR3 bases are TGTGCCAGCAGCTTGGGACTAGCGGGGCTCGGTCCAGATACG.

There are many counts of this clone. Coverage ceases 3 residues before the CDR3 finishes, and the germline J gene fills in the end. The V call is TRBV5-1, the J call TRBJ2-1; 10 nucleotides align to TRBD2. The V segment lost 3 bases and the J segment 7 bases; nucleotides outside the gene matches: 4. From germline, CDR1 is SGHRS and CDR2 YFSETQ. This CDR3 comprises 14 residues. The CDR3 here is CASSSGTSVNEQFF. The sequenced part of the CDR3 DNA is TGCGCCAGCAGCTCCGGGACTAGCGTAAATGAG.

This clone was observed many times. The read is 3 residues too short to cover the CDR3 end, so that end is filled in from the germline J gene. The chain uses TRBV7-6 and TRBJ2-7; the match to TRBD1 covers 9 bases. The CDR3 length is 14 residues. V shed 1 base and J 5 bases; nucleotides not matched to a gene: 3. Germline CDR1 SGHVS, CDR2 FNYEAQ. CDR3 DNA (partial): TGTGCCAGCAGCTTAGGGACAGGGGTAAACGAG. The encoded protein is CASSLGTGVNE. The CDR3 in full is CASSLGTGVNEQYF.

This clone was counted at least ten times. The read halts 3 residues ahead of the CDR3 end, with the missing end drawn from the germline J gene. V usage is TRBV5-6 and J usage is TRBJ2-3; weak D call: TRBD1 (5 bases). The length of the CDR3 is 15 residues. Between the trimmed V and J ends, which lost 3 bases and 5 bases, there was a span of 16 bases. CDR1 and CDR2 (germline): SGHDT, YYEEEE. The covered CDR3 bases are TGTGCCAGCAGCTCCCTAGGGGCCGACATAGATACG. This sequence encodes CASSSLGADIDT. The full CDR3 sequence reads CASSSLGADIDTQYF.

The table lists this clone with many counts. The observed sequence ends 3 residues before the CDR3 terminus, with the missing tail filled in from the germline J gene. The gene calls are TRBV10-3 and TRBJ1-2; D perhaps matches TRBD1 (6 bases). Germline V gene sequence: CDR1 ENHRY, CDR2 SYGVKD. The CDR3 totals 11 residues. The CDR3 DNA, read in part, is TGTGCCGGGGGGGCTGGAAGGGGC. Protein sequence: CAGGAGRG. The entire CDR3 protein is CAGGAGRGYTF.